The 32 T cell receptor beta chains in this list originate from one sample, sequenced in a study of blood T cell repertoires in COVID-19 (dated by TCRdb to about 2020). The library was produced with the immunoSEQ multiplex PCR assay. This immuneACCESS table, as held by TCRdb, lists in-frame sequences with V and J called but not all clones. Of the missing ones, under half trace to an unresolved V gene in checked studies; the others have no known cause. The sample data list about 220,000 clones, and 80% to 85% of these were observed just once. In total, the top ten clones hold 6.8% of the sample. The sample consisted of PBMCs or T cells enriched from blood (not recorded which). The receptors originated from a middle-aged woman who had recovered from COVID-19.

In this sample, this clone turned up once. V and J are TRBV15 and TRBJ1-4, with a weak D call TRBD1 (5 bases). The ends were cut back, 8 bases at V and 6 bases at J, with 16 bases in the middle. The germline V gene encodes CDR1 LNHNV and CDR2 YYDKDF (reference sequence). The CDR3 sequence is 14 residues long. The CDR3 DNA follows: TGTGCCACCGGGGCGGGAGGCTCACATGAAAAACTGTTTTTT. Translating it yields CATGAGGSHEKLFF.

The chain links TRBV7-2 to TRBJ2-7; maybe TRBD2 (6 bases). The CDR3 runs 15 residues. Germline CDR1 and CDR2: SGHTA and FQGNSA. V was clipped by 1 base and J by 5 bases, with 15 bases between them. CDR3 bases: TGTGCCAGCAGCTTAGTAACTAGCCGGCCCCACGAGCAGTACTTC. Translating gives CASSLVTSRPHEQYF.

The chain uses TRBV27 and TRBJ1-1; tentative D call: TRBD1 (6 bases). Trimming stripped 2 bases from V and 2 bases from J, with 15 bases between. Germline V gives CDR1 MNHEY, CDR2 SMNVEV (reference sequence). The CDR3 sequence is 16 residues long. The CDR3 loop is CASSLVSAGGNTEAFF. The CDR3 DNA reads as TGTGCCAGCAGTTTAGTTTCCGCGGGGGGCAACACTGAAGCTTTCTTT.

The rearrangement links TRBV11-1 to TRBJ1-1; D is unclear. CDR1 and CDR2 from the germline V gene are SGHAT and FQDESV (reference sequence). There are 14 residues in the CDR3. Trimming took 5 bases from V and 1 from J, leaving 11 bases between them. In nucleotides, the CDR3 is TGTGCCAGCAGCCGAGGGAGACAGAACACTGAAGCTTTCTTT. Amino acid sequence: CASSRGRQNTEAFF.

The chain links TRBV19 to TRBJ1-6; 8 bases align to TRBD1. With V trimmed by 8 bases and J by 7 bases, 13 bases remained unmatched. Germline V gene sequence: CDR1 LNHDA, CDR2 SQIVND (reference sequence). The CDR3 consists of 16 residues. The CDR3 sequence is CASQRQGRQPNSPLHF. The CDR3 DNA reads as TGTGCCAGTCAAAGACAGGGGCGGCAGCCAAATTCACCCCTCCACTTT.

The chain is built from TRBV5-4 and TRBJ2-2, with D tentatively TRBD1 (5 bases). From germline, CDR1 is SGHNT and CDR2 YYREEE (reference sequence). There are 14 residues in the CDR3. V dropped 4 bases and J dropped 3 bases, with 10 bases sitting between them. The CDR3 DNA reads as TGTGCCAGCAGCCTGGACACCTACACCGGGGAGCTGTTTTTT. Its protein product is CASSLDTYTGELFF.

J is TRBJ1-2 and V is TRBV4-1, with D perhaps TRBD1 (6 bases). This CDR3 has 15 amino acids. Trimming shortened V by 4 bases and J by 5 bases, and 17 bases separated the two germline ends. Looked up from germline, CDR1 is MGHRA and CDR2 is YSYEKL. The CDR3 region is CASSRETGTHYGYTF. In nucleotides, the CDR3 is TGCGCCAGCAGCCGAGAAACCGGGACACATTATGGCTACACCTTC.

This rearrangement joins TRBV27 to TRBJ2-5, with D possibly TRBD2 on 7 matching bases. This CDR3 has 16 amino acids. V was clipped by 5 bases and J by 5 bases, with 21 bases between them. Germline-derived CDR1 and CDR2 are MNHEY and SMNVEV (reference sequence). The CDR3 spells CASSRGGATVGETQYF. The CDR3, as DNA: TGTGCCAGCAGTAGGGGGGGGGCCACCGTAGGGGAGACCCAGTACTTC.

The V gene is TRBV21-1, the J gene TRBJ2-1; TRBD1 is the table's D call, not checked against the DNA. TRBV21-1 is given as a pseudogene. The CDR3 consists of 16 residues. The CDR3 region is CASSKEGEIMAHEQFF. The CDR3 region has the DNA TGTGCCAGCAGCAAAGAGGGGGAAATCATGGCCCATGAGCAGTTCTTC.

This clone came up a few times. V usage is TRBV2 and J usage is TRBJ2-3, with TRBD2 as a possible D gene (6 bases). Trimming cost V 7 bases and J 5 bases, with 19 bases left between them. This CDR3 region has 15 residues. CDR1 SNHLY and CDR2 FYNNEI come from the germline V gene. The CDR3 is CASNIDGRGQDTQYF. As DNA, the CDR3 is TGTGCCAGCAACATTGACGGGAGAGGGCAAGATACGCAGTATTTT.

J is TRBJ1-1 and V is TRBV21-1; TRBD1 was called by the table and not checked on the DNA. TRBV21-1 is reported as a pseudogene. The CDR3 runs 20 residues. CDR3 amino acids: CASSDTVVIGQVNMNTEAFF. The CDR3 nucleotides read TGTGCCAGCAGCGACACGGTGGTTATAGGACAGGTCAACATGAACACTGAAGCTTTCTTT.

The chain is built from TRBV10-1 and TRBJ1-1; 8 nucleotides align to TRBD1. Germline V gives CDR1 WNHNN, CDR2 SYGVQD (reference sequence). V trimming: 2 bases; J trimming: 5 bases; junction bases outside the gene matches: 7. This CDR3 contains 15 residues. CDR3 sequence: CASSEQAGGPTEAFF. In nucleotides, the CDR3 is TGCGCCAGCAGTGAGCAGGCAGGGGGCCCAACTGAAGCTTTCTTT.

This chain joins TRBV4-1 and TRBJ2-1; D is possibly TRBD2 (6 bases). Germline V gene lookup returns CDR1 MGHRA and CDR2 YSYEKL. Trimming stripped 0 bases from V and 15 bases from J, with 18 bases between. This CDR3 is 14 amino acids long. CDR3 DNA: TGCGCCAGCAGCCAAGAAAAGGAGGGGAAATCCGCGTTCTTC. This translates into CASSQEKEGKSAFF.

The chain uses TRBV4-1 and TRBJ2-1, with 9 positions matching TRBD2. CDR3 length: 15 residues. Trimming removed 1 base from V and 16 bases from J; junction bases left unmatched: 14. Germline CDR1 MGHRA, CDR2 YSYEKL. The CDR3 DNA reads TGCGCCAGCAGCCAAGCATCACGACTAGCGGAGCCATTATTCTTC. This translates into CASSQASRLAEPLFF.

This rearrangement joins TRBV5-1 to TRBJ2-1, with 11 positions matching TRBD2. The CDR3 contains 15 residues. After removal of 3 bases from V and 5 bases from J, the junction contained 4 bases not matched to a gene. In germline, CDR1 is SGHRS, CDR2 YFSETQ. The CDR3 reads CASSSGTSGDNEQFF. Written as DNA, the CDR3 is TGCGCCAGCAGCTCCGGGACTAGCGGTGACAATGAGCAGTTCTTC.

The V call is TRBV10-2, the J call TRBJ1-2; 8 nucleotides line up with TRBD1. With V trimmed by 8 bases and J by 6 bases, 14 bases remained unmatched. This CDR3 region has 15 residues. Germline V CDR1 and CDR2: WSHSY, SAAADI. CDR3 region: CASHRGATVRDGYTF. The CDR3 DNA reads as TGCGCCAGCCACAGGGGGGCGACTGTACGGGATGGCTACACCTTC.

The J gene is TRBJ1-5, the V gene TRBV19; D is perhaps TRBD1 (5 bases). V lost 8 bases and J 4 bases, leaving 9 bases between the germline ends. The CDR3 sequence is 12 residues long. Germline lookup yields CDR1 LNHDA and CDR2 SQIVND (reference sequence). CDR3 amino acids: CASADSNQPQHF. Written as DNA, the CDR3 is TGTGCCAGTGCCGACAGTAATCAGCCCCAGCATTTT. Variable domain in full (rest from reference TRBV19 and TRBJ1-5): DGGITQSPKYLFRKEGQNVTLSCEQNLNHDAMYWYRQDPGQGLRLIYYSQIVNDFQKGDIAEGYSVSREKKESFPLTVTSAQKNPTAFYLCASADSNQPQHFGDGTRLSIL.

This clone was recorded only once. CDR3: CACIGGADYGYTF. The CDR3 region has the DNA TGTGCCTGCATTGGGGGGGCTGACTATGGCTACACCTTC. The chain couples TRBV30 to TRBJ1-2; D perhaps matches TRBD1 (6 bases). Trimming stripped 6 bases from V and 3 bases from J, with 14 bases between. Germline V lookup: CDR1 GTSNPN, CDR2 SVGIG (reference sequence). CDR3 size: 13 residues.

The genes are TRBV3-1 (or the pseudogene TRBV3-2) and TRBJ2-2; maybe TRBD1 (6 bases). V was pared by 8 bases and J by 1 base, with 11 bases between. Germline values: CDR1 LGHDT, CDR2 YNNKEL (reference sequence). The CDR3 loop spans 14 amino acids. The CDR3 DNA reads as TGTGCCAGCCTAGACAGGTGGAACACCGGGGAGCTGTTTTTT. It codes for CASLDRWNTGELFF.

This CDR3 is CASSLQGPSTDTQYF. CDR3 sequence (DNA): TGTGCCAGCAGCCTACAGGGGCCTAGCACAGATACGCAGTATTTT. The gene calls are TRBV7-2 and TRBJ2-3, with 7 bases lining up with TRBD1. With 5 bases clipped from V and 0 bases from J, the junction kept 5 bases outside the gene matches. The CDR3 contains 15 residues. CDR1 is SGHTA and CDR2 is FQGNSA in the germline V gene.

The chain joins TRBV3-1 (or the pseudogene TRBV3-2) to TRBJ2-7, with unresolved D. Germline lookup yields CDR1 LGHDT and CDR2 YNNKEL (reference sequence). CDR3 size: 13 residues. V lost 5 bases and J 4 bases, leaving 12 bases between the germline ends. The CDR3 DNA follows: TGTGCCAGCAGCACGAAGTCCGGGTACGAGCAGTACTTC. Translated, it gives CASSTKSGYEQYF.

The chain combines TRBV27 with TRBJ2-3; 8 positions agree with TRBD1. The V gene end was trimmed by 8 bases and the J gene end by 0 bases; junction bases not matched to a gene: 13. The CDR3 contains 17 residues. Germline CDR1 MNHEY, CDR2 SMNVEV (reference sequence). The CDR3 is CASPLRGQEGSTDTQYF. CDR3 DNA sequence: TGTGCCAGCCCCCTGAGGGGACAGGAGGGAAGCACAGATACGCAGTATTTT.

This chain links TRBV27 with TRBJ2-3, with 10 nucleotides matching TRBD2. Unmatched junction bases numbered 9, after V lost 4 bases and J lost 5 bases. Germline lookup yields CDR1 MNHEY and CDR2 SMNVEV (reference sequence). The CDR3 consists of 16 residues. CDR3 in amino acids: CASSSLSGRLRDTQYF. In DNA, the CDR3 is TGTGCCAGCAGTTCCCTTAGCGGGAGGCTTAGAGATACGCAGTATTTT.

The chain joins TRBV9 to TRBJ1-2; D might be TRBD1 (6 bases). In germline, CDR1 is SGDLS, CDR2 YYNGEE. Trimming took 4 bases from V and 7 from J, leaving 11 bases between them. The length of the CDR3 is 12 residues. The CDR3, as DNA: TGTGCCAGCAGCCCAGGGGTAGCTGGCTACACCTTC. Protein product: CASSPGVAGYTF.

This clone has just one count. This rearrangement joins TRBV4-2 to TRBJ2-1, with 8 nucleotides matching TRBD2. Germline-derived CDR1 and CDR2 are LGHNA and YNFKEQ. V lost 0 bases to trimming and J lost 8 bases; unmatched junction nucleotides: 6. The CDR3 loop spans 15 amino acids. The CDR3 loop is CASSQDGKREHEQFF. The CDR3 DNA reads TGTGCCAGCAGCCAAGACGGTAAGCGGGAGCATGAGCAGTTCTTC.

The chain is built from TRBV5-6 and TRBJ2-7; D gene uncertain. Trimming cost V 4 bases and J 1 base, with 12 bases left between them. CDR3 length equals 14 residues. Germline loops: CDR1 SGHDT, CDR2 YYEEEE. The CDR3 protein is CASSQWAQSYEQYF. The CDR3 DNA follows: TGTGCCAGCAGCCAGTGGGCCCAATCCTACGAGCAGTACTTC.

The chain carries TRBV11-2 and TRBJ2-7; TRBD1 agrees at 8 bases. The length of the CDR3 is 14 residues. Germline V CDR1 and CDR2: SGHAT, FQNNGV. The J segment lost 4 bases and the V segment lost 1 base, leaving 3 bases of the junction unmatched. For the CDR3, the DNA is TGTGCCAGCAGCTTAGTCGGGACAGGTTACGAGCAGTACTTC. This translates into CASSLVGTGYEQYF.

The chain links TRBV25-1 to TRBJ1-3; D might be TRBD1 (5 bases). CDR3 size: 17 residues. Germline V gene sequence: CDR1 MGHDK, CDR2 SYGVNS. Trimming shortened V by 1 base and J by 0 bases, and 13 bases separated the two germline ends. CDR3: CASSEFRRGRSGNTIYF. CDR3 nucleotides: TGTGCCAGCAGTGAATTCAGGAGGGGCCGCTCTGGAAACACCATATATTTT.

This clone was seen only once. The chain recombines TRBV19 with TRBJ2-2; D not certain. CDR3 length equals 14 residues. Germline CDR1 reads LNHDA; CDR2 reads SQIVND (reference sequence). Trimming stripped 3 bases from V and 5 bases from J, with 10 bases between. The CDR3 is CASSMLTATGELFF. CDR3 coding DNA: TGTGCCAGTAGTATGTTGACTGCAACCGGGGAGCTGTTTTTT.

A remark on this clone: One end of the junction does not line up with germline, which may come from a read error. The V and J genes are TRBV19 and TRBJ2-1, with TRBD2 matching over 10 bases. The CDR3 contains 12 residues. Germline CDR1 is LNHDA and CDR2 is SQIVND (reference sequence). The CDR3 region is CASSVSGLARIF. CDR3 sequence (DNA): TGTGCCAGTAGTGTTTCGGGACTAGCGAGGATCTTC.

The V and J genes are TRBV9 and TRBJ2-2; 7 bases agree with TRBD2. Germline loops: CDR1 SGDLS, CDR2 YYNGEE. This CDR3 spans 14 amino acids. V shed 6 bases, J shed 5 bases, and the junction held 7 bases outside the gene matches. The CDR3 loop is CASNRAGVTGELFF. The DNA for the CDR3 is TGTGCCAGCAACCGGGCGGGAGTAACCGGGGAGCTGTTTTTT.

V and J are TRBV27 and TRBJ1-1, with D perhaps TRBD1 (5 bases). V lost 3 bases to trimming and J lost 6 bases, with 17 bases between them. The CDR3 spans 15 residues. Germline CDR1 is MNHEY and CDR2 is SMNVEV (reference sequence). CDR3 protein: CASSFAAAGGAEAFF. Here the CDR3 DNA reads TGTGCCAGCAGTTTTGCCGCGGCGGGGGGGGCTGAAGCTTTCTTT.